Each of the 9 T cell receptor beta chains below was sequenced from the same sample in a study of CD8 T cells in Susac syndrome. After extraction with the RNeasy kit, about 0.45 to 1 ug of the RNA was reverse transcribed using random hexamers. From the immunoSEQ multiplex PCR reads, TCRdb called clonotypes with MiXCR, one entry per CDR3 protein. The sample contains around 23,000 distinct CDR3 sequences, 90% to 95% of which appear only once. The sequenced material came from CD8+ T cells from PBMCs. The receptors shown here come from a human donor with Susac syndrome.

The gene calls are TRBV29-1 and TRBJ1-2; D gene unclear. Germline loops: CDR1 SQVTM, CDR2 ANQGSEA. V was shortened by 0 bases and J by 4 bases, with 21 bases between the two germline ends. This CDR3 has 17 amino acids. The CDR3 nucleotides read TGCAGCGTTGAAGAGAATGCGGGAGCGAGGTATAGCTATGGCTACACCTTC. Amino acids: CSVEENAGARYSYGYTF.

The chain couples TRBV9 to TRBJ2-1; maybe TRBD2 (5 bases). Per the germline V gene, CDR1 is SGDLS and CDR2 is YYNGEE. The V and J ends lost 7 bases and 4 bases respectively, with 6 bases between them. CDR3 length: 11 amino acids. The CDR3 DNA reads as TGTGCCAGCGGGGAGTACAATGAGCAGTTCTTC. It encodes CASGEYNEQFF.

The CDR3 protein is CASSLAIGDPEAFF. For the CDR3, the DNA is TGTGCCAGCAGCTTGGCCATAGGGGATCCTGAAGCTTTCTTT. The chain has TRBV5-6 and TRBJ1-1; D possibly corresponds to TRBD1 (5 bases). The length of the CDR3 is 14 residues. CDR1 and CDR2 from the germline V gene are SGHDT and YYEEEE. Trimming removed 0 bases at V and 6 bases at J, with 12 bases between.

The rearrangement links TRBV13 to TRBJ2-7; D perhaps matches TRBD1 (6 bases). Trimming removed 5 bases at V and 3 bases at J, with 14 bases between. From germline, CDR1 is PRHDT and CDR2 FYEKMQ (reference sequence). The CDR3 sequence is 14 residues long. The CDR3 sequence: CASSRTQDSYEQYF. CDR3 bases: TGTGCCAGCAGCCGGACCCAGGACAGCTACGAGCAGTACTTC.

The genes are TRBV4-1 and TRBJ1-5; no reliable D call. Germline values: CDR1 MGHRA, CDR2 YSYEKL. The CDR3 has 15 residues. With 1 base removed from V and 0 bases from J, the gap between germline ends came to 7 bases. The CDR3 protein is CASSQVTYSNQPQHF. The DNA for the CDR3 is TGCGCCAGCAGCCAAGTAACCTATAGCAATCAGCCCCAGCATTTT.

This chain joins TRBV6-1 and TRBJ1-1; perhaps TRBD1 as D (5 bases). V was trimmed by 6 bases and J by 4 bases, leaving 12 bases between them. The CDR3 runs to 13 residues. In germline, CDR1 is MNHNS, CDR2 SASEGT. In DNA, the CDR3 is TGTGCCAGCAGATCAGGGCTCCTCACTGAAGCTTTCTTT. Translation: CASRSGLLTEAFF.

V usage is TRBV3-1 and J usage is TRBJ2-7; D tentatively fits TRBD1 or TRBD2 (5 bases each). Germline CDR1 and CDR2: LGHDT and YNNKEL (reference sequence). The CDR3 extends over 17 amino acids. Trimming shortened V by 2 bases and J by 6 bases, and 23 bases separated the two germline ends. CDR3 bases: TGTGCCAGCAGCCAAAGCCCAGGTGCATGGGGGATTTGCGAGCAGTACTTC. Translation gives CASSQSPGAWGICEQYF.

A remark on this clonotype: One end of the junction fails to match germline, which may point to a read error. The chain combines TRBV6-1 with TRBJ2-1, with unresolved D. CDR3 length: 14 amino acids. Per the germline V gene, CDR1 is MNHNS and CDR2 is SASEGT. The CDR3 DNA reads TGTACCAGCCCCGTTGGGCACTCTTACGATGAGCAGTTCTTC. Translating it yields CTSPVGHSYDEQFF.

The genes are TRBV7-9 and TRBJ2-2, with 9 positions matching TRBD2. CDR1 SEHNR and CDR2 FQNEAQ come from the germline V gene (reference sequence). The CDR3 extends over 16 amino acids. J was trimmed by 6 bases and V by 3 bases; bases with no gene match: 8. CDR3 nucleotide sequence: TGTGCCAGCAGCTTGACCAGCGGGGGGCCGGCCGGGGAGCTGTTTTTT. Its protein product is CASSLTSGGPAGELFF.